This T cell receptor beta chain was profiled in a study of T cell responses to AZD1222 COVID-19 vaccine. On the study more broadly: Second-dose recipients at about 4 or about 12 weeks were treated as one pooled group.

About this clone: The antigen remains undetermined.

Whole-study results and caveats: At 160-218 and 743-854, vaccine-associated CD4 TCRs were dominant, and they spanned spike. Clonal diversity was possibly underestimated, and the donors were mostly white British, with more females. A rise in Spike-specific TCR breadth and depth followed two AZD1222 doses.

Trimming took 0 bases from V and 2 from J, leaving 10 bases between them. The CDR3 has 15 amino acids. CDR1 is MGHDK and CDR2 is SYGVNS in the germline V gene. This table comes from immunoSEQ multiplex PCR, and its TCRdb copy is limited to in-frame clones, with some not included. The data hold some 130,000 clones, with roughly 89% observed a single time. This TCR came from an adult in good health. The sample consisted of peripheral blood, taken on day 0 of AZD1222 vaccination. The gene calls are TRBV25-1 and TRBJ1-2; D unresolved. This chain's CDR3 is CASSEYGTFNYGYTF. CDR3 sequence (DNA): TGTGCCAGCAGTGAATACGGCACTTTCAACTATGGCTACACCTTC.